A selection of T cell receptor beta chains follows, all from one sample in a study of shared clonotypes between healthy human individuals. The repertoire was sequenced with immunoSEQ multiplex PCR; TCRdb's copy has only in-frame clones and lacks some. The sample yields about 2.1 million clones, about 94% seen once. Sequencing used naive CD8+ T cells from PBMCs. The receptors were gathered from a man aged 18 to 35 in good health. Some clones in this sample may be carry-over from other donors' samples. Each CDR3 is given with its conserved first and last residue. A D gene is named only where the DNA matches it firmly. Clone size is given for some rows only: seen once, a few or many times, or a class if the clone is expanded.

>-|TRBV14|-|TRBJ1-3
CASSPASGNTIYF
TGTGCCAGCAGCCCGGCCTCTGGAAACACCATATATTTT
>-|TRBV10-3|TRBD2|TRBJ2-7
CAITGTSGSIDEQYF
TGTGCCATCACCGGGACTAGCGGGAGTATCGACGAGCAGTACTTC
>once|TRBV15|-|TRBJ1-1
CATAPGGTEAFF
TGTGCCACCGCCCCCGGGGGCACTGAAGCTTTCTTT
>once|TRBV19|-|TRBJ2-7
CASPSIVSYEQYF
TGTGCCAGTCCCTCTATTGTCTCCTACGAGCAGTACTTC
>-|TRBV7-9|-|TRBJ2-1
CASSLEFRTGDNEQFF
TGTGCCAGCAGCTTAGAATTCCGGACTGGCGACAATGAGCAGTTCTTC
>-|TRBV5-1|-|TRBJ1-3
CASTLTGTSGNTIYF
TGCGCCAGCACCCTAACCGGGACATCCGGAAACACCATATATTTT
>-|TRBV14|-|TRBJ2-5
CASSQDWQGRRETQYF
TGTGCCAGCAGCCAAGATTGGCAGGGCAGGAGGGAGACCCAGTACTTC
>-|TRBV7-9|TRBD1|TRBJ2-7
CASSPRDRSYEQYF
TGTGCCAGCAGCCCCAGGGACAGGTCCTACGAGCAGTACTTC
>-|TRBV9|-|TRBJ2-5
CASSVVGGVQETQYF
TGTGCCAGCAGCGTAGTCGGGGGAGTACAAGAGACCCAGTACTTC
>-|TRBV28|-|TRBJ1-3
CASSLTGPGNTIYF
TGTGCCAGCAGTTTGACAGGTCCTGGAAACACCATATATTTT
>-|TRBV12-5|-|TRBJ2-1
CASGQDGNEQFF
TGTGCTAGTGGTCAGGACGGCAATGAGCAGTTCTTC
>-|TRBV19|-|TRBJ2-7
CASSGDFYEQYF
TGTGCCAGTAGTGGAGACTTCTACGAGCAGTACTTC
>-|TRBV15|-|TRBJ1-2
CATSRERLGVALYGYTF
TGTGCCACCAGCAGAGAGCGGCTGGGCGTGGCCCTCTATGGCTACACCTTC
>-|TRBV27|TRBD1|TRBJ2-1
CASSFLRDRVRGEQFF
TGTGCCAGCAGTTTCCTACGGGACAGAGTAAGGGGTGAGCAGTTCTTC
>-|TRBV19|-|TRBJ1-2
CASSIEQKNYGYTF
TGTGCCAGTAGTATTGAACAGAAAAACTATGGCTACACCTTC
>-|TRBV11-2|-|TRBJ1-2
CASSSSGTNYGYTF
TGTGCCAGCAGCTCCTCCGGGACGAACTATGGCTACACCTTC
>-|TRBV15|-|TRBJ1-5
CATSRGTGNNQPQHF
TGTGCCACCAGCAGAGGAACAGGGAACAATCAGCCCCAGCATTTT
>-|TRBV6-6|-|TRBJ2-7
CASLGDSSYEQYF
TGTGCCAGCTTGGGAGACAGCTCCTACGAGCAGTACTTC
>-|TRBV11-2|-|TRBJ2-7
CASSLGDRSYEQYF
TGTGCCAGCAGCTTAGGTGACAGAAGTTACGAGCAGTACTTC
>-|TRBV28|-|TRBJ2-1
CATTDNEQFF
TGTGCAACCACCGACAATGAGCAGTTCTTC
>-|TRBV5-8|-|TRBJ2-2
CASSLYGIATGELFF
TGTGCCAGCAGCTTGTATGGGATAGCGACCGGGGAGCTGTTTTTT
>-|TRBV7-7|TRBD2|TRBJ2-7
CASSYGTSYEQYF
TGTGCCAGCAGCTACGGGACTAGCTACGAGCAGTACTTC
>-|TRBV6-5|-|TRBJ1-5
CASRRTGGNQPQHF
TGTGCCAGCAGGAGGACGGGGGGCAATCAGCCCCAGCATTTT
>-|TRBV7-9|TRBD1|TRBJ2-5
CASSTITWTGEETQYF
TGTGCCAGCAGTACCATTACCTGGACAGGGGAAGAGACCCAGTACTTC
>once|TRBV6-5|TRBD2|TRBJ2-2
CASKSPGLAPGELFF
TGTGCCAGTAAATCGCCGGGACTAGCGCCCGGGGAGCTGTTTTTT
>-|TRBV9|-|TRBJ1-1
CASSVGGGRNTEAFF
TGTGCCAGCAGCGTAGGAGGGGGAAGGAACACTGAAGCTTTCTTT
>-|TRBV7-2|TRBD2|TRBJ2-7
CASSLTHSGRAYEQYF
TGTGCCAGCAGCCTAACCCATAGCGGGAGGGCATACGAGCAGTACTTC